This T cell receptor (beta chain) was recorded in a study of blood T cells in healthy people across ages. CDR3 size: 13 residues. V gave up 0 bases and J gave up 7 bases, with 9 bases separating them. This clonotype was detected ten times or more. Its target is unknown. Primed by a sample-barcoded 5' primer and a J-beta primer mix, a second PCR proceeded for about 6 to 11 cycles. TCRdb reprocessed the 5' RACE reads via MiXCR and lists one record per CDR3 protein. This sample carries about 970,000 distinct CDR3 sequences, roughly half of them seen once, and the ten largest clones take 20% to 25%. Study-wide results and caveats: Age advanced and TCR beta diversity per million T cells fell, roughly linearly. PBMCs left unsorted prevented a conclusive naive versus antigen-experienced comparison. The CMV status of each donor remained undetermined, and this could have confounded shifts in expanded clonotypes.

Caucasian individuals from Russia who were healthy and aged roughly 6 to 95 acted as donors. V is TRBV12-3 or TRBV12-4 and J is TRBJ1-1; D gene unclear. This receptor was identified in a woman aged 60-75 years in good health. The sample was blood. The CDR3, as DNA: TGTGCCAGCAGTTTAGCGCTCCGGAGTGAAGCTTTCTTT. Translating it yields CASSLALRSEAFF.